These T cell receptor beta chains were read from a single sample in a study of shared clonotypes between healthy human individuals. Profiling relied on immunoSEQ multiplex PCR, and the TCRdb table lists in-frame clones only, not all of them. The sample lists some 2.1 million clones, less than 95% occurring once. The sample consisted of naive CD8+ T cells sorted from blood. The receptors were sampled from a man aged 18 to 35 in good health. The CDR3 runs from the conserved cysteine through the conserved F or W. A D gene is named only where the DNA matches it firmly. Expanded clones are given a class, and other clones once, few, many or no size at all.

V gene,clone size,D gene,J gene,CDR3 DNA,CDR3 protein
TRBV2,NA,TRBD1,TRBJ2-7,TGTGCCAGCAGGGGGGACAGGCTCTACGAGCAGTACTTC,CASRGDRLYEQYF
TRBV13,NA,NA,TRBJ2-7,TGTGCCAGCAGCTTAGGGTCCGGGAGCTCCTACGAGCAGTACTTC,CASSLGSGSSYEQYF
TRBV6-5,NA,NA,TRBJ1-1,TGTGCCACCCGACAGCCGAACGATGAAGCTTTCTTT,CATRQPNDEAFF
TRBV4-3,NA,TRBD1,TRBJ1-2,TGCGCCAGCAGCCAAGACGGACAGGGACCTTATGGCTACACCTTC,CASSQDGQGPYGYTF
TRBV6-5,NA,NA,TRBJ2-2,TGTGCCAGCAGAACTAACACCGGGGAGCTGTTTTTT,CASRTNTGELFF
TRBV10-3,once,TRBD1,TRBJ2-7,TGTGCCATCAATCCCGACAGGGGGCCATCCTACGAGCAGTACTTC,CAINPDRGPSYEQYF
TRBV7-3,once,NA,TRBJ1-5,TGTGCCAGCAGCCGATCCTTCATCAATCAGCCCCAGCATTTT,CASSRSFINQPQHF
TRBV5-8,NA,NA,TRBJ2-2,TGTGCCAGCAGCTTGTTTACGAACACCGGGGAGCTGTTTTTT,CASSLFTNTGELFF
TRBV7-2,once,TRBD1,TRBJ2-7,TGTGCCAGCAGCTTATTAGACAGGGGTGTCGACGAGCAGTACTTC,CASSLLDRGVDEQYF
TRBV27,NA,NA,TRBJ2-7,TGTGCCAGCAGTTTAACTATCAGGGACTACGAGCAGTACTTC,CASSLTIRDYEQYF
TRBV30,NA,NA,TRBJ2-4,TGTGCCTGTCCCGGGCCCCTGGACAACATTCAGTACTTC,CACPGPLDNIQYF
TRBV2,NA,TRBD2,TRBJ2-7,TGTGCCAGCAGTACTAGCGGGGCCCATTACGAGCAGTACTTC,CASSTSGAHYEQYF
TRBV4-3,NA,TRBD2,TRBJ2-1,TGCGCCAGCAGCCAAGATATGCGGGAGGATTTCTACAATGAGCAGTTCTTC,CASSQDMREDFYNEQFF
TRBV6-7,NA,NA,TRBJ2-5,TGTGCCAGCAGATGGACCGGGACACGCTTCCAAGAGACCCAGTACTTC,CASRWTGTRFQETQYF
TRBV27,NA,TRBD1,TRBJ1-4,TGTGCCAGCAGACCGAGGGGGCCGGAGAATGAAAAACTGTTTTTT,CASRPRGPENEKLFF
TRBV19,NA,NA,TRBJ1-6,TGTGCCAGTAGTGGCCAGGGGAATTCACCCCTCCACTTT,CASSGQGNSPLHF
TRBV6-6,once,NA,TRBJ1-5,TGTGCCAGCAGTTACTCGGGGGGGCTACAGCATTTT,CASSYSGGLQHF
TRBV10-3,NA,TRBD1,TRBJ1-2,TGTGCCAGACAGGGGGCCGACTATGGCTACACCTTC,CARQGADYGYTF
TRBV28,NA,TRBD1,TRBJ1-2,TGTGCCAGCAGCCTTACAGGGGACGGCTACACCTTC,CASSLTGDGYTF
TRBV4-1,NA,NA,TRBJ1-2,TGCGCCAGCAGCCAACATCAGCAGACCTATGGCTACACCTTC,CASSQHQQTYGYTF
TRBV4-3,NA,NA,TRBJ2-1,TGCGCCAGCAGCCAAGATCTGGCTAGCGAGAATGAGCAGTTCTTC,CASSQDLASENEQFF
TRBV7-6,NA,TRBD2,TRBJ2-3,TGTGCCAGCAGCAGAGCGGGGGGAGCAGGGGGTACGCAGTATTTT,CASSRAGGAGGTQYF
TRBV6-5,NA,NA,TRBJ1-1,TGTGCCAGCAGTCCCGGTGGGGAGGGCACTGAAGCTTTCTTT,CASSPGGEGTEAFF
TRBV10-2,NA,TRBD2,TRBJ2-7,TGCGCCAGCACCCCCCTACTAGCGGGGGCCTACGAGCAGTACTTC,CASTPLLAGAYEQYF
TRBV4-1,NA,TRBD1,TRBJ2-2,TGCGCCAGCAGCCAAGAGGACAGGGGTCGGGCCGGGGAGCTGTTTTTT,CASSQEDRGRAGELFF
TRBV2,NA,TRBD1,TRBJ1-1,TGTGCCAGCAGTCGAGTCAGGGGGGAAGCTTTCTTT,CASSRVRGEAFF
TRBV19,NA,NA,TRBJ1-5,TGTGCCAGTAGTATAATGGCAGGTGATCAGCCCCAGCATTTT,CASSIMAGDQPQHF
TRBV4-1,NA,TRBD2,TRBJ2-1,TGCGCCAGCAGCCAATTCACTAGCGATGAGCAGTTCTTC,CASSQFTSDEQFF
TRBV4-3,NA,NA,TRBJ2-7,TGCGCCAGCAGCCAAGACTCTCTTGGCGGAGAAAACGGCGAGCAGTACTTC,CASSQDSLGGENGEQYF
TRBV9,NA,NA,TRBJ2-3,TGTGCCAGCAGCGTAGGGTGGGGAAACACGGTCACAGATACGCAGTATTTT,CASSVGWGNTVTDTQYF
TRBV7-3,NA,NA,TRBJ1-3,TGTGCCAGCAGCTGGACAGACGGAAACTCTGGAAACACCATATATTTT,CASSWTDGNSGNTIYF
TRBV11-2,NA,NA,TRBJ2-3,TGTGCCAGCAGCTTAGAACTCGGGGGGCCCTATACGCAGTATTTT,CASSLELGGPYTQYF
TRBV18,NA,NA,TRBJ2-2,TGTGCCAGCTCACCACCGAGGGGGCTGTTTTTT,CASSPPRGLFF
TRBV27,once,TRBD1,TRBJ2-7,TGTGCCAGCGGATCCGGGACAGGGAATTACGAGCAGTACTTC,CASGSGTGNYEQYF
TRBV7-9,NA,NA,TRBJ2-2,TGTGCCAGCAGCTTACGGGTGGCAGAAACGAACACCGGGGAGCTGTTTTTT,CASSLRVAETNTGELFF
TRBV5-4,NA,NA,TRBJ2-7,TGTGCCAGCAGCTTGCCCGGGGGCAACGAGCAGTACTTC,CASSLPGGNEQYF
TRBV5-5,NA,NA,TRBJ2-7,TGTGCCAGCAGCTTGGGATCGGGGCAGAGGTACGAGCAGTACTTC,CASSLGSGQRYEQYF
TRBV11-2,NA,NA,TRBJ2-5,TGTGCCAGCAGCTTAGCGTTGTCGCTGTACCAAGAGACCCAGTACTTC,CASSLALSLYQETQYF
TRBV6-1,NA,NA,TRBJ2-7,TGTGCCAGCCGGGTTGGCTACGAGCAGTACTTC,CASRVGYEQYF
TRBV15,once,NA,TRBJ2-1,TGTGCCACCAGCACAGACAGTTCCGTAGAGCAGTTCTTC,CATSTDSSVEQFF
TRBV7-9,NA,NA,TRBJ2-3,TGTGCCAGCAGCTCCACCCCGGCGCCTAACACAGATACGCAGTATTTT,CASSSTPAPNTDTQYF
TRBV7-9,NA,NA,TRBJ2-3,TGTGGCGGAGAGAGCACAGATACGCAGTATTTT,CGGESTDTQYF
TRBV4-1,NA,TRBD1,TRBJ2-2,TGCGCCAGCAGCCACACCGGGACAGGGGTATTTAGGCTCGCCGGGGAGCTGTTTTTT,CASSHTGTGVFRLAGELFF
TRBV7-6,NA,TRBD2,TRBJ2-6,TGTGCCAGCAGCTTGCCGGGGGGCTCTGGGGCCAACGTCCTGACTTTC,CASSLPGGSGANVLTF
TRBV2,NA,NA,TRBJ1-3,TGTGCCAGCAGGGAAGACTCTCTCTCTGGAAACACCATATATTTT,CASREDSLSGNTIYF
TRBV5-6,NA,NA,TRBJ2-7,TGTGCCAGCAGCCTCGGGACCGTTGCTTACGAGCAGTACTTC,CASSLGTVAYEQYF
TRBV6-5,NA,TRBD1,TRBJ1-2,TGTGCCACTCATTTCGGGACAGGGGTGGGCTACACCTTC,CATHFGTGVGYTF
TRBV7-9,few,NA,TRBJ1-1,TGTGCCAGCAGCTTAGTGGCTATCCATGAAGCTTTCTTT,CASSLVAIHEAFF
TRBV18,NA,TRBD2,TRBJ2-7,TGTGCCAGCTCACCTCCCAGCGGGAGTGTCTACGAGCAGTACTTC,CASSPPSGSVYEQYF
TRBV10-1,NA,TRBD1,TRBJ1-1,TGCGCCAGCAGCGAGGAGGTCACCGGGACAGGGGGCTTGAACACTGAAGCTTTCTTT,CASSEEVTGTGGLNTEAFF
TRBV28,NA,NA,TRBJ2-2,TGTGCCAGCACCCGACCTTACGGACTGACCGGGGAGCTGTTTTTT,CASTRPYGLTGELFF